This is a list of T cell receptor beta chains from one sample in a study of T cells expressing NK-cell markers. TCRdb derives one entry per CDR3 protein from the 5' RACE reads, leaving out DNA. Here the sample table reports fewer than 550,000 distinct CDR3 sequences. Sequencing input: blood T cells: a sorted CD56 or NKG2C T cell subset, CD4+ or CD8+ T cells, or bulk PBMC T cells (not recorded which). These receptors were obtained from a woman aged 50 to 65 in good health. The CDR3 runs from the conserved cysteine through the conserved F or W.

v_gene,j_gene,CDR3aa
TRBV5-1,TRBJ2-7,CASKGLEAGGREQYF
TRBV11-3,TRBJ2-2,CASSSRHGELFF
TRBV12-3/TRBV12-4,TRBJ2-5,CASSLTQGFETQYF
TRBV7-2,TRBJ2-3,CASSLWADGTDTQYF
TRBV9,TRBJ2-1,CASSWGSNEQFF
TRBV24-1,TRBJ2-1,CATSLPGLAGPGNPYNEQFF
TRBV9,TRBJ2-1,CASSATGAQFF
TRBV9,TRBJ2-6,CASSSSGGPSGANVLTF
TRBV12-3/TRBV12-4,TRBJ2-1,CASSTYNEQFF
TRBV7-9,TRBJ2-3,CASIVGRKTDTQYF
TRBV29-1,TRBJ2-3,CSVLPPPKVLTSTDTQYF
TRBV24-1,TRBJ2-5,CATSDPSRRTGVQETQYF
TRBV5-1,TRBJ2-3,CASSLITDTQYF
TRBV6-1,TRBJ1-5,CASSRGPGVNQPQHF
TRBV7-8,TRBJ1-1,CASSTPRGANTEAFF
TRBV5-1,TRBJ2-2,CASSSPTSGVTNTGELFF
TRBV5-6,TRBJ1-1,CASSLALGEEAFF
TRBV28,TRBJ2-2,CASSSAASGYTGELFF
TRBV7-9,TRBJ2-2,CASSGGLGFGELFF
TRBV4-1,TRBJ1-5,CASSQDSGYSNQPQLF
TRBV6-2/TRBV6-3,TRBJ1-1,CASILTGVFAEAFF
TRBV10-3,TRBJ1-1,CAIRISAPNTEAFF
TRBV20-1,TRBJ2-1,CSAEGSGSTGEQFF
TRBV5-5,TRBJ2-2,CASSLGVVNTGELFF
TRBV12-3/TRBV12-4,TRBJ1-4,CASSLQIREKLFF
TRBV20-1,TRBJ2-1,CSAPRGPEQFF
TRBV7-8,TRBJ2-1,CASSFIVAGANEQFF
TRBV18,TRBJ2-1,CASSRVSQRDEQFF
TRBV20-1,TRBJ2-1,CSAFSGDLNNEQFF
TRBV13,TRBJ2-1,CASSPTHPQYNEQFF
TRBV5-1,TRBJ2-6,CASSLGLRDGANVLTF
TRBV5-5,TRBJ2-5,CASRPTGTELETQYF
TRBV20-1,TRBJ1-5,CSASGVTDGPQHF
TRBV5-1,TRBJ1-1,CASSFLTGGIGTEAFF
TRBV18,TRBJ1-2,CASSPRAGFNYGYTF
TRBV6-6,TRBJ1-1,CASSYPRQGGNTEAFF
TRBV20-1,TRBJ1-3,CSARESVSGNTIYF
TRBV12-3/TRBV12-4,TRBJ2-1,CASSLLRELVDEQFF
TRBV4-1,TRBJ2-1,CASSPILLAGAQNEQFF
TRBV12-3/TRBV12-4,TRBJ2-2,CASSAGFGELFF
TRBV29-1,TRBJ2-1,CSVEDFASGRAGSYNEQFF
TRBV11-2,TRBJ2-5,CASSLKVMETQYF
TRBV6-9,TRBJ2-1,CASSYCRSKDNEQFF
TRBV2,TRBJ2-5,CASREGLAGNQETQYF
TRBV12-3/TRBV12-4,TRBJ2-5,CASGAGTGETQYF
TRBV6-2/TRBV6-3,TRBJ1-2,CASRQGQVYGYTF
TRBV12-3/TRBV12-4,TRBJ2-1,CASSSGLPGMDEQFF
TRBV12-3/TRBV12-4,TRBJ2-3,CASNLRDARDTQYF
TRBV24-1,TRBJ2-7,CATSDPPGYEQYF